Listed below are T cell receptor beta chains from one sample, sequenced in a study of blood T cell repertoires in COVID-19. Method: immunoSEQ multiplex PCR; TCRdb's copy keeps in-frame clones and lacks some. The sample has 150,000 or so clones; about four fifths are singletons. The sample consisted of PBMCs or T cells enriched from blood (not recorded which). Receptors originate from a woman aged 55-69 years who had recovered from COVID-19. Both conserved end residues are trimmed from each CDR3. Fields, in order: J gene, V gene, clone size, CDR3 protein. Part of the rows lack a size; the others show once, few, many or a class for expanded clones.

TRBJ2-7 TRBV10-3 once AISEAGGVYEQY
TRBJ2-7 TRBV7-3 - ASSLAGGSSYEQY
TRBJ1-5 TRBV4-1 - ASSVTGVDQPQH
TRBJ1-6 TRBV6-1 - ASSDRPGPLH
TRBJ2-3 TRBV7-2 - ASSLAGSPGGQY
TRBJ2-1 TRBV2 - ASSTVDEQF
TRBJ2-5 TRBV5-1 few ASSPGLAGAQETQY
TRBJ1-1 TRBV27 few ASSFRPGVTEAF
TRBJ2-5 TRBV24-1 - ATSETGTGGEETQY
TRBJ1-5 TRBV9 once ASSPGSGGQPQH
TRBJ2-7 TRBV11-2 - ASSLEPSPSYEQY
TRBJ2-1 TRBV13 once ASSFLLPGTSGSSYNEQF
TRBJ2-1 TRBV7-9 - ASSGPTDEQF
TRBJ1-1 TRBV11-3 once ASSDRDRVAF
TRBJ1-6 TRBV6-1 - ASSVGTGGSYNSPLH
TRBJ2-7 TRBV24-1 - ATSRTGVRDEQY
TRBJ2-7 TRBV25-1 - ASSRTGNGVKNHEQY
TRBJ1-2 TRBV5-4 - ASSFGGPDSSNYGYT
TRBJ2-7 TRBV3-1/TRBV3-2 - ASSQDWGANYEQY
TRBJ1-2 TRBV5-6 once ASSLQGYYT
TRBJ1-4 TRBV19 - ASSIEARGGNEKLF
TRBJ2-7 TRBV5-1 - ASSLGLAGYYEQY
TRBJ2-1 TRBV25-1 - ASSDRVSYNEQF
TRBJ2-2 TRBV6-1 - ASSEVLLNTGELF
TRBJ1-1 TRBV28 - ASSGYTEAF
TRBJ1-2 TRBV5-6 - ASSRKVSGEVANYGYT
TRBJ2-1 TRBV5-4 - ASSGKTSGSYNEQF
TRBJ1-2 TRBV15 - ATSDGQNYGYT
TRBJ2-2 TRBV18 - ASSPTQGSGELF
TRBJ2-3 TRBV4-1 - ASSQVAGTTDTQY
TRBJ2-7 TRBV5-1 few ASIQRGFYEQY
TRBJ1-2 TRBV6-5 - ASRGLGGASPGYT
TRBJ1-3 TRBV6-5 few AIVRELSGNTIY
TRBJ2-3 TRBV14 - ASSRSIRTDTQY
TRBJ2-5 TRBV12-1 - ASSRPDRRRSYQETQY
TRBJ1-4 TRBV6-5 - ASSYRGQGGEKLF
TRBJ1-4 TRBV5-1 - ASSLGGQGTNEKLF
TRBJ1-1 TRBV30 once ACLDRPLNTEAF
TRBJ2-2 TRBV11-2 - ASSSLGELF
TRBJ2-7 TRBV7-8 - ASSYPGTVYEQY
TRBJ2-1 TRBV5-1 - ASSPNRQGFYNEQF
TRBJ1-6 TRBV7-9 - ASSLGGGSGSPLH
TRBJ2-7 TRBV19 - ASSKTDRTYEQY
TRBJ2-1 TRBV7-6 - ASSLGLAGYNEQF
TRBJ2-7 TRBV6-6 few ASSLGQGTTREQY
TRBJ1-4 TRBV6-5 - ASSGTGGTNEKLF
TRBJ2-1 TRBV25-1 once ASSDVDKYYNEQF
TRBJ1-2 TRBV12-3/TRBV12-4 few ASMGGIGYT
TRBJ1-5 TRBV9 - ASSPRDNSQPQH
TRBJ2-1 TRBV18 - ASSPPGQGMDNEQF
TRBJ2-3 TRBV18 - ASSETRVKGTDTQY
TRBJ2-7 TRBV5-1 - ASSAPGLGFYEQY
TRBJ1-2 TRBV27 - ASGARAGPFGYT